A single sample is the source of the 7 T cell receptor beta chains below, sequenced in a study of T cell clonotyping in hematopoietic cell transplantation. Generated by immunoSEQ multiplex PCR, the TCRdb table keeps only in-frame clones and is missing some. The sample lists some 45,000 clones; roughly 80% were seen once. The time point denotes: recipient sample about 28 days before transplant, after cytoreduction. The sample in question was peripheral blood mononuclear cells, obtained before stem cell transplant. These TCRs come from a man in his sixties with myelodysplastic syndrome. Some clones in this sample may be carry-over from other donors' samples.

The genes are TRBV27 and TRBJ2-7; D may be TRBD1 or TRBD2 (5 bases each). Looked up from germline, CDR1 is MNHEY and CDR2 is SMNVEV (reference sequence). The V end was cut by 5 bases, the J end by 2 bases, with 16 bases between. The CDR3 sequence is 15 residues long. DNA for the CDR3: TGTGCCAGCAGTACCTATCCGGGACCAACCTACGAGCAGTACTTC. Its protein product is CASSTYPGPTYEQYF.

This clone occurred a few times. The chain is built from TRBV7-9 and TRBJ1-3, with D unclear. This CDR3 region has 15 residues. Germline lookup yields CDR1 SEHNR and CDR2 FQNEAQ (reference sequence). The V end was cut by 8 bases, the J end by 2 bases, with 16 bases between. CDR3 coding DNA: TGTGCCAGCGCCGCCCGGTCCTACGCTGGAAACACCATATATTTT. Its protein is CASAARSYAGNTIYF. The whole variable domain, remainder taken from reference TRBV7-9 and TRBJ1-3, is DTGVSQNPRHKITKRGQNVTFRCDPISEHNRLYWYRQTLGQGPEFLTYFQNEAQLEKSRLLSDRFSAERPKGSFSTLEIQRTEQGDSAMYLCASAARSYAGNTIYFGEGSWLTVV.

This chain joins TRBV7-2 and TRBJ2-1, with 15 bases fitting TRBD2. Trimming took 4 bases from V and 7 from J; bases not matched to a gene: 5. Per germline, CDR1 SGHTA and CDR2 FQGNSA. The CDR3 spans 16 residues. CDR3 sequence (DNA): TGTGCCAGCAGCTGGACTAGCGGGGGGGCTCCGAATGAGCAGTTCTTC. Translation: CASSWTSGGAPNEQFF.

This rearrangement joins TRBV2 to TRBJ2-3; no definite D call. Between the trimmed V and J ends, which lost 6 bases and 0 bases, there was a span of 16 bases. The CDR3 length is 16 residues. From germline, CDR1 is SNHLY and CDR2 FYNNEI. Written as DNA, the CDR3 is TGTGCCAGCAGAGAGACACCTCGAACTAGCACAGATACGCAGTATTTT. Its translation: CASRETPRTSTDTQYF. Full variable domain (rest looked up from reference TRBV2 and TRBJ2-3): EPEVTQTPSHQVTQMGQEVILRCVPISNHLYFYWYRQILGQKVEFLVSFYNNEISEKSEIFDDQFSVERPDGSNFTLKIRSTKLEDSAMYFCASRETPRTSTDTQYFGPGTRLTVL.

The chain couples TRBV19 to TRBJ1-2; D is unclear. The CDR3 spans 15 residues. V was clipped by 3 bases and J by 0 bases, with 11 bases between them. Germline loops: CDR1 LNHDA, CDR2 SQIVND (reference sequence). CDR3 sequence reads: CASSMGGPANYGYTF. Written as DNA, the CDR3 is TGTGCCAGTAGTATGGGAGGCCCAGCTAACTATGGCTACACCTTC.

DNA for the CDR3: TGTGCCAGCAGTTTATTTATCACAGATACGCAGTATTTT. This sequence encodes CASSLFITDTQYF. The V gene is TRBV27, the J gene TRBJ2-3; D unresolved. V was trimmed by 1 base and J by 2 bases, leaving 4 bases between them. Per the germline V gene, CDR1 is MNHEY and CDR2 is SMNVEV (reference sequence). This CDR3 region has 13 residues.

The chain is built from TRBV30 and TRBJ2-7; D gene uncertain. CDR3 length: 12 amino acids. Germline V lookup: CDR1 GTSNPN, CDR2 SVGIG (reference sequence). Trimming shortened V by 1 base and J by 2 bases, and 6 bases separated the two germline ends. CDR3 loop: CAWSEVAYEQYF. Here the CDR3 DNA reads TGTGCCTGGAGTGAGGTTGCCTACGAGCAGTACTTC.